The 5 T cell receptor beta chains below were found in one sample sequenced in a study of blood T cells in healthy people across ages. Then a second PCR, running roughly 7 to 11 cycles, was carried out with a sample-barcoded 5' primer and a J-beta primer mix. TCRdb analysed the 5' RACE reads with MiXCR anew, one entry per CDR3 protein. Counted here are about a million distinct CDR3 sequences, around two fifths occurring once; the ten biggest clones make up under 15%. The sample consisted of blood. The receptors shown here come from a man younger than 35 in good health.

This clonotype came up many times. This chain connects TRBV29-1 to TRBJ1-1; D possibly corresponds to TRBD1 (5 bases). The CDR3 consists of 12 residues. V was cut by 4 bases and J by 5 bases, with 11 bases left in between. Germline CDR1 is SQVTM and CDR2 is ANQGSEA. For the CDR3, the DNA is TGCAGCGTTGTAGGGGTCGGGACTGAAGCTTTCTTT. This translates into CSVVGVGTEAFF.

This clonotype was counted only a few times. CDR3 nucleotides: TGCGCCAGCAGCTTGGTCCCGGCAGGGCGGTCCTACAATGAGCAGTTCTTC. It codes for CASSLVPAGRSYNEQFF. This chain uses TRBV5-1 with TRBJ2-1; a possible D gene is TRBD1 (5 bases). Germline lookup yields CDR1 SGHRS and CDR2 YFSETQ. Trimming removed 0 bases from V and 1 base from J, with 14 bases in between. The CDR3 is 17 residues long. The full variable domain, rest sourced from reference TRBV5-1 and TRBJ2-1, is KAGVTQTPRYLIKTRGQQVTLSCSPISGHRSVSWYQQTPGQGLQFLFEYFSETQRNKGNFPGRFSGRQFSNSRSEMNVSTLELGDSALYLCASSLVPAGRSYNEQFFGPGTRLTVL.

This chain links TRBV11-1 with TRBJ2-3; D remains ambiguous. The V end was cut by 7 bases, the J end by 6 bases, with 11 bases between. In germline, CDR1 is SGHAT, CDR2 FQDESV (reference sequence). The CDR3 covers 12 residues. The CDR3 DNA follows: TGTGCCAGCAAGCCGGGTGACGATACGCAGTATTTT. This sequence encodes CASKPGDDTQYF.

The rearrangement joins TRBV12-3 or TRBV12-4 to TRBJ2-1; D possibly corresponds to TRBD1 (6 bases). V lost 3 bases to trimming and J lost 5 bases, with 26 bases between them. This CDR3 contains 19 residues. This CDR3 is CASSFEGLVTGNFDNEQFF. The CDR3 DNA follows: TGTGCCAGCAGTTTTGAAGGCTTGGTTACAGGGAATTTCGACAATGAGCAGTTCTTC.

This clonotype was detected a few times. V and J are TRBV27 and TRBJ1-2; TRBD1 agrees at 8 bases. The germline V gene has CDR1 MNHEY and CDR2 SMNVEV (reference sequence). Unmatched junction bases numbered 7, after V lost 6 bases and J lost 4 bases. The CDR3 is made up of 14 amino acids. CDR3 DNA: TGTGCCAGCAGAAAACAGGGGGTTATCTATGGCTACACCTTC. It is translated as CASRKQGVIYGYTF.